This TCR beta chain is drawn from a study of CD8 T cells in ankylosing spondylitis. Overall study results and limits: Matched ankylosing spondylitis synovial fluid reportedly contained a significantly enriched population of disease-linked clones. Disease-linked clones, CD8+, were relatively rare in peripheral blood. Seemingly distinctive of ankylosing spondylitis blood was a TCR beta motif formed by eight highly homologous variants.

Quantitative 5'-RACE with molecular barcodes generated TCR beta libraries. TCRdb reprocessed the 5' RACE reads with MiXCR, giving one entry per CDR3 protein. The sample includes under 300,000 distinct CDR3 sequences, more than 9% of them seen just once. This clonotype was picked up many times. Antigen: not known. Trimming took 0 bases from V and 4 from J; bases not matched to a gene: 0. Germline V lookup: CDR1 MNHEY, CDR2 SVGAGI. The CDR3 runs to 14 residues. The clonotype was recovered from a male donor with ankylosing spondylitis or in good health (not recorded which). The sequenced sample was blood, either unsorted or a sorted T cell fraction (not recorded which). The chain links TRBV6-5 to TRBJ1-2, with 9 bases lining up with TRBD1. The CDR3 region is CASSYSTGGYGYTF. CDR3 DNA sequence: TGTGCCAGCAGTTACTCGACAGGGGGCTATGGCTACACCTTC.